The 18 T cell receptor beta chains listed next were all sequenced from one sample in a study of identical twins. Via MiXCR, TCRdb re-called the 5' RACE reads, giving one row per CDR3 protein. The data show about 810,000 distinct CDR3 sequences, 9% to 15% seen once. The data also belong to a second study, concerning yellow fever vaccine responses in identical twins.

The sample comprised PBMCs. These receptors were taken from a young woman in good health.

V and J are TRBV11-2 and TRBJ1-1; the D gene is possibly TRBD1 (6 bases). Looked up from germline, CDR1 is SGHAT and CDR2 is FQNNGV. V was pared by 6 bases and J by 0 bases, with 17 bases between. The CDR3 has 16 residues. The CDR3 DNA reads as TGTGCCAGCAGTCGCATGGGGGCAGGGATGAACACTGAAGCTTTCTTT. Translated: CASSRMGAGMNTEAFF.

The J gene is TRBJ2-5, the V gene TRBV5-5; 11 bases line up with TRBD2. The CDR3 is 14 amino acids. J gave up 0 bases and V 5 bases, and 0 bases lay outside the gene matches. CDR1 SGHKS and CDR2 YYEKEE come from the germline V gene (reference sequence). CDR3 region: CASRGLADQETQYF. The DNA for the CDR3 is TGTGCCAGCAGGGGACTAGCGGACCAAGAGACCCAGTACTTC.

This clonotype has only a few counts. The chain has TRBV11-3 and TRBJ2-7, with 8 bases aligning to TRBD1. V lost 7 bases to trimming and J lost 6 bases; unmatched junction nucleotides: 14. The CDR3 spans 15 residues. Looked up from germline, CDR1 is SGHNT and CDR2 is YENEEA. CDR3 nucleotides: TGTGCCAGCACCCCTCGGGGCAGGGGGCGCTTCGAGCAGTACTTC. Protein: CASTPRGRGRFEQYF.

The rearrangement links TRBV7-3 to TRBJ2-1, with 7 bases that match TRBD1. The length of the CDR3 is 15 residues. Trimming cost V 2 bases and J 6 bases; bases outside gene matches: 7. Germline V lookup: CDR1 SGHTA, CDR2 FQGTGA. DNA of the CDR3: TGTGCCAGCAGCTTATACGGACAGGCATTCAATGAGCAGTTCTTC. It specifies CASSLYGQAFNEQFF.

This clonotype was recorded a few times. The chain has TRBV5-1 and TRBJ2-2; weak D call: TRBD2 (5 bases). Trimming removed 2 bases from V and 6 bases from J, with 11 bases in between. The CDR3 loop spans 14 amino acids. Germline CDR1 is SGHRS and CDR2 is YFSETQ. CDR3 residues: CASSFEGVAGELFF. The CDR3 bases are TGCGCCAGCAGCTTCGAGGGAGTCGCCGGGGAGCTGTTTTTT.

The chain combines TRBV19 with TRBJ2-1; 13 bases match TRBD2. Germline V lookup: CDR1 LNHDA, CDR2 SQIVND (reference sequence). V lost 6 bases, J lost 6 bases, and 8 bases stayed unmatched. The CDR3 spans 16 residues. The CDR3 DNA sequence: TGTGCCAGTAGGACAACCGGGACTAGCGGGATCAATGAGCAGTTCTTC. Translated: CASRTTGTSGINEQFF.

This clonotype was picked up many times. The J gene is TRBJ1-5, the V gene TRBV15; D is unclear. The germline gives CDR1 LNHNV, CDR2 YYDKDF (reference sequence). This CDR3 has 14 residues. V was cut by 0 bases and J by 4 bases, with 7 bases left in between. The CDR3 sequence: CATSRDLTNQPQHF. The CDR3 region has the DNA TGTGCCACCAGCAGAGATTTGACGAATCAGCCCCAGCATTTT.

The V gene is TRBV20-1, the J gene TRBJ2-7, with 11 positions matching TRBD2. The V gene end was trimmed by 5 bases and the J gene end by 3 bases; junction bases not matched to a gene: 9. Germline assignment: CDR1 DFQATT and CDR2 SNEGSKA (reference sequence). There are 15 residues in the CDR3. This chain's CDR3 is CSAPSQLAGVYEQYF. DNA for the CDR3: TGCAGTGCTCCCTCCCAACTAGCGGGAGTCTACGAGCAGTACTTC.

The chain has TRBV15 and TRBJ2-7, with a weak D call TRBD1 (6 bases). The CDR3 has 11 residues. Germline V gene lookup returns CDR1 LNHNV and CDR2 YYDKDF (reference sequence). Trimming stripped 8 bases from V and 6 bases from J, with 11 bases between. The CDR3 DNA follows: TGTGCCACCGGGACAACTTTCGAGCAGTACTTC. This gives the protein CATGTTFEQYF.

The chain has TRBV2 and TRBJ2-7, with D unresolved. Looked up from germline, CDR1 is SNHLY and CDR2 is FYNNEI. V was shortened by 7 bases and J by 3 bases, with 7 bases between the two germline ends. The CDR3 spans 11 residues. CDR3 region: CASTLYYEQYF. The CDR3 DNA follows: TGTGCCAGCACTCTTTACTACGAGCAGTACTTC.

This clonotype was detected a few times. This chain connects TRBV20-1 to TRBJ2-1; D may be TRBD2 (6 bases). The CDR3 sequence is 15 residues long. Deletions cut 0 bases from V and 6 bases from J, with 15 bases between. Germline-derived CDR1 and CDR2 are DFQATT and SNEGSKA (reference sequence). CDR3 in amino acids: CSARDLGGISNEQFF. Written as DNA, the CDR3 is TGCAGTGCTAGAGATCTGGGGGGTATTTCCAATGAGCAGTTCTTC.

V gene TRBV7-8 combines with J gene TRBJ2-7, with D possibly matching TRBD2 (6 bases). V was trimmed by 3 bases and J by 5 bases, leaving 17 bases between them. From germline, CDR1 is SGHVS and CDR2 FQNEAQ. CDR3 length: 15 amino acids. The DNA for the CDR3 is TGTGCCAGCAGCTTGAAGCGGGTTTGGCAGGACGAGCAGTACTTC. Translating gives CASSLKRVWQDEQYF.

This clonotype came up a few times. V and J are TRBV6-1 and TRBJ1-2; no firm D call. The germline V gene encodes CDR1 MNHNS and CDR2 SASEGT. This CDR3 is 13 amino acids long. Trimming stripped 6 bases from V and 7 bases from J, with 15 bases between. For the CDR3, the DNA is TGTGCCAGCAGCCAAGCCCAGGCGGGTGGCTACACCTTC. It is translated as CASSQAQAGGYTF.

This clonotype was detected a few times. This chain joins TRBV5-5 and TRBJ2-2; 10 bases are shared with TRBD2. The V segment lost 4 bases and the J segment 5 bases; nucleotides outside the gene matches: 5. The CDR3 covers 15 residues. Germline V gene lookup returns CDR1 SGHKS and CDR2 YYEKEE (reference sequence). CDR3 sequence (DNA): TGTGCCAGCAGCACCGGGACTAGCGAGACCGGGGAGCTGTTTTTT. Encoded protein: CASSTGTSETGELFF. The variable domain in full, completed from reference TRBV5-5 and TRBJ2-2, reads DAGVTQSPTHLIKTRGQQVTLRCSPISGHKSVSWYQQVLGQGPQFIFQYYEKEERGRGNFPDRFSARQFPNYSSELNVNALLLGDSALYLCASSTGTSETGELFFGEGSRLTVL.

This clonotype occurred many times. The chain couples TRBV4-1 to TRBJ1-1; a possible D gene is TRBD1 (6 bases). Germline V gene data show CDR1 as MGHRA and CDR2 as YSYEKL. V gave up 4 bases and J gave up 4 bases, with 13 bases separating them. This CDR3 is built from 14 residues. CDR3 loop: CASSLKTGITEAFF. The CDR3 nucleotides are TGCGCCAGCAGCCTAAAAACAGGGATCACTGAAGCTTTCTTT.

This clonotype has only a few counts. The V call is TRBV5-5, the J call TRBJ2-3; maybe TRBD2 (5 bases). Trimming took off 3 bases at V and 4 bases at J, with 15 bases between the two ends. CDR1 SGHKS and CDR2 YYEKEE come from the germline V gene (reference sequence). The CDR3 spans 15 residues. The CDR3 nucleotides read TGTGCCAGCAGCTATGAGGGAACTGGGCCAGATACGCAGTATTTT. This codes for CASSYEGTGPDTQYF. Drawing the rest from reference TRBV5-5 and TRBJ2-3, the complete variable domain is DAGVTQSPTHLIKTRGQQVTLRCSPISGHKSVSWYQQVLGQGPQFIFQYYEKEERGRGNFPDRFSARQFPNYSSELNVNALLLGDSALYLCASSYEGTGPDTQYFGPGTRLTVL.

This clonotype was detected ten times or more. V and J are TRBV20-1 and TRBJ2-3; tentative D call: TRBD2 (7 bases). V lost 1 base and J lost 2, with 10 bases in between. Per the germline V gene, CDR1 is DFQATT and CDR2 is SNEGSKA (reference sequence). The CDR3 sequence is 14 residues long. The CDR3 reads CSARVGGATDTQYF. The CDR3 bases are TGCAGTGCTAGAGTGGGGGGGGCCACAGATACGCAGTATTTT.

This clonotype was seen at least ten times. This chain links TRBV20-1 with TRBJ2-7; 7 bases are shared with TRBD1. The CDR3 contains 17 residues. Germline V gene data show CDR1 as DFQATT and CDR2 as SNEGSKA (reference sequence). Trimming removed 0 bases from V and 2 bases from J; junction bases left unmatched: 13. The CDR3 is CSARDQSGTVGTYEQYV. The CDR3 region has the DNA TGCAGTGCTAGAGATCAGTCCGGGACAGTCGGAACCTACGAGCAGTACGTC.